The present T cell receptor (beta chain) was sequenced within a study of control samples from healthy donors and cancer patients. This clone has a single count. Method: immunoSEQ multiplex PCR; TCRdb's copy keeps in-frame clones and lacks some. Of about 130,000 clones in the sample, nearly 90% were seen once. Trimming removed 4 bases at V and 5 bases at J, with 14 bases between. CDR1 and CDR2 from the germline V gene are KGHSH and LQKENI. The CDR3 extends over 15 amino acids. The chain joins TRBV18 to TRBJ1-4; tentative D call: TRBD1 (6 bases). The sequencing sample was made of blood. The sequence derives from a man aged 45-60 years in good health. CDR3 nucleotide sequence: TGTGCCAGCTCACTCAGGAGGGGGGAGAATGAAAAACTGTTTTTT. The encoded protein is CASSLRRGENEKLFF.